Below are 23 T cell receptor beta chains sequenced from a single sample in a study of regulatory T cells in long-lasting Graves disease. Building of the TCR beta libraries involved iRepertoire HTBI primers and Arm-PCR of CDR3 regions. TCRdb re-called the multiplex PCR reads with MiXCR, one entry per CDR3 protein. The sample lists some 410,000 distinct CDR3 sequences, about 16% occurring once. Time point reported: newly diagnosed GD, antithyroid drugs for less than 3 months. Following extraction of RNA from PBMCs, that RNA was used to make the TCR library. These sequences were also reported in another study, on T cells in Graves' hyperthyroidism and ophthalmopathy.

The input for sequencing was peripheral blood mononuclear cells (PBMCs), taken at new diagnosis, from a patient treated with antithyroid drugs. These receptors were obtained from a woman aged 30 to 39 with Graves disease.

This clonotype was recorded a few times. The chain uses TRBV12-3 or TRBV12-4 and TRBJ2-1; no reliable D call. This CDR3 has 14 amino acids. Trimming cost V 5 bases and J 2 bases, with 10 bases left between them. CDR3 sequence reads: CASSSWEAYNEQFF. Here the CDR3 DNA reads TGTGCCAGCAGTAGCTGGGAAGCCTACAATGAGCAGTTCTTC.

This clonotype was seen many times. This chain joins TRBV3-1 and TRBJ2-7, with D perhaps TRBD2 (6 bases). Germline-derived CDR1 and CDR2 are LGHDT and YNNKEL (reference sequence). V was clipped by 3 bases and J by 2 bases, with 11 bases between them. The CDR3 length is 14 residues. Written as DNA, the CDR3 is TGTGCCAGCAGCCAGGAGGGGCGAGCCTACGAGCAGTACTTC. Residues: CASSQEGRAYEQYF.

The table lists this clonotype with many counts. V and J are TRBV20-1 and TRBJ2-3; 10 positions match TRBD2. Germline V gene sequence: CDR1 DFQATT, CDR2 SNEGSKA (reference sequence). The CDR3 extends over 12 amino acids. Trimming cost V 7 bases and J 5 bases; bases outside gene matches: 3. The CDR3 sequence: CSVPSGGDTQYF. CDR3 nucleotides: TGCAGTGTTCCTAGCGGGGGAGATACGCAGTATTTT.

This clonotype was seen ten or more times. The rearrangement links TRBV7-9 to TRBJ1-2; the match to TRBD1 covers 8 bases. Germline V gene sequence: CDR1 SEHNR, CDR2 FQNEAQ (reference sequence). Trimming cost V 4 bases and J 2 bases; bases outside gene matches: 3. CDR3 length: 14 residues. The CDR3 loop reads CASSYGTGNYGYTF. CDR3 nucleotides: TGTGCCAGCAGCTACGGGACAGGCAACTATGGCTACACCTTC.

This clonotype appeared many times. The V gene is TRBV7-9, the J gene TRBJ2-5; no reliable D call. Trimming took off 1 base at V and 2 bases at J, with 11 bases between the two ends. The CDR3 contains 15 residues. Looked up from germline, CDR1 is SEHNR and CDR2 is FQNEAQ (reference sequence). CDR3 residues: CASSLGAQRQETQYF. Here the CDR3 DNA reads TGTGCCAGCAGCTTAGGAGCCCAGAGACAAGAGACCCAGTACTTC.

This clonotype was observed a handful of times. The CDR3 spells CASSYRWEGQFYNEQFF. CDR3 in DNA: TGTGCCAGCAGTTACAGGTGGGAGGGCCAGTTTTACAATGAGCAGTTCTTC. The rearrangement uses TRBV6-5 and TRBJ2-1; TRBD2 matches at 7 bases. The CDR3 runs 17 residues. CDR1 MNHEY and CDR2 SVGAGI come from the germline V gene. Unmatched junction bases numbered 11, after V lost 2 bases and J lost 4 bases.

This clonotype was counted at least ten times. This chain's CDR3 is CASSYLTISGSSRELFF. The CDR3 nucleotides read TGTGCCAGCAGTTACTTGACAATTAGCGGGAGTTCCAGGGAGCTGTTTTTT. This chain connects TRBV6-5 to TRBJ2-2; 9 bases match TRBD2. Germline assignment: CDR1 MNHEY and CDR2 SVGAGI. V lost 1 base to trimming and J lost 9 bases; unmatched junction nucleotides: 12. The CDR3 consists of 17 residues.

As regards this clonotype: The junction and the germline gene differ at one end; a read error may be behind it. The rearrangement links TRBV20-1 to TRBJ2-7; D gene unclear. This CDR3 comprises 15 residues. CDR1 and CDR2 from the germline V gene are DFQATT and SNEGSKA (reference sequence). CDR3 loop: CSARDLAVSSHEQYF. The CDR3 nucleotides are TGCAGTGCTAGAGATCTGGCGGTAAGCTCCCACGAGCAGTACTTC.

This clonotype showed up many times. This sequence joins TRBV28 and TRBJ1-2; tentative D call: TRBD1 (5 bases). The V end was cut by 2 bases, the J end by 1 base, with 14 bases between. Germline V gene lookup returns CDR1 MDHEN and CDR2 SYDVKM. The CDR3 covers 16 residues. The CDR3 sequence is CASSLLPGTVNYGYTF. In DNA, the CDR3 is TGTGCCAGCAGTTTACTCCCAGGGACCGTTAACTATGGCTACACCTTC.

This clonotype was detected many times. The chain is built from TRBV20-1 and TRBJ2-2; TRBD2 matches at 12 bases. The ends lost 3 bases at V and 3 bases at J; junction bases unmatched: 8. CDR3 length: 17 residues. Germline V gives CDR1 DFQATT, CDR2 SNEGSKA (reference sequence). Here the CDR3 DNA reads TGCAGTGCTAGGCGACTCCGGACTAGCGGGGACACCGGGGAGCTGTTTTTT. It codes for CSARRLRTSGDTGELFF.

The sample holds many counts of this clonotype. CDR3 bases: TGTGCCAGCAGTTTCGGCAGGGGAGAGCAGTACTTC. Translated: CASSFGRGEQYF. The gene calls are TRBV12-3 or TRBV12-4 and TRBJ2-7; TRBD1 might be the D (6 bases). The CDR3 consists of 12 residues. V was trimmed by 3 bases and J by 7 bases, leaving 10 bases between them.

Of note for this clonotype: Only one base separates this from a far larger clonotype, so it likely reflects a read error. The chain uses TRBV7-2 and TRBJ2-1; 11 bases fit TRBD2. Germline V CDR1 and CDR2: SGHTA, FQGNSA. After removal of 8 bases from V and 4 bases from J, the junction contained 4 bases not matched to a gene. This CDR3 is built from 14 residues. The CDR3 reads CASGTSGSYNEQFF. CDR3 in DNA: TGTGCCAGCGGAACTAGCGGGAGTTACAATGAGCAGTTCTTC.

As regards this clonotype: A junction boundary mismatches the germline segment, possibly from a read error. The V gene is TRBV15, the J gene TRBJ2-1; a possible D gene is TRBD1 (5 bases). Germline CDR1 LNHNV, CDR2 YYDKDF (reference sequence). The CDR3 sequence is 14 residues long. The CDR3 sequence: CATSRDRQGHEQSF. CDR3 nucleotides: TGTGCCACCAGCAGAGATCGGCAGGGCCATGAGCAGTCCTTC.

As regards this clonotype: One base separates it from a far larger clone, so it is likely a read error. The chain uses TRBV5-5 and TRBJ2-1, with D perhaps given as TRBD1 or TRBD2 (5 bases each). Germline CDR1 is SGHKS and CDR2 is YYEKEE (reference sequence). This CDR3 comprises 13 residues. CDR3 sequence: CASSLGTYNERFF. Here the CDR3 DNA reads TGTGCCAGCAGCCTCGGGACCTACAATGAGCGGTTCTTC.

This clonotype was observed many times. The genes are TRBV20-1 and TRBJ2-7; 9 bases fit TRBD2. The CDR3 consists of 16 residues. With 3 bases clipped from V and 0 bases from J, the junction kept 9 bases outside the gene matches. Germline V gives CDR1 DFQATT, CDR2 SNEGSKA (reference sequence). Written as DNA, the CDR3 is TGCAGTGCTAGCCCCGGTTCTAGCGGGATCTCCTACGAGCAGTACTTC. It specifies CSASPGSSGISYEQYF.

Many counts were recorded for this clonotype. The rearrangement links TRBV11-3 to TRBJ2-1; no definite D call. CDR3 size: 15 residues. Germline V gene sequence: CDR1 SGHNT, CDR2 YENEEA. Trimming pared 5 bases from V and 1 base from J, leaving 12 bases between. The DNA of the CDR3 is TGTGCCAGCAGCCCAGACACCGAATCCTACAATGAGCAGTTCTTC. Encoded protein: CASSPDTESYNEQFF.

Ten or more counts support this clonotype. The chain has TRBV12-3 or TRBV12-4 and TRBJ2-5; the match to TRBD2 covers 9 bases. The CDR3 sequence is 17 residues long. Trimming at V came to 5 bases and at J to 1 base, leaving 11 bases not matched to a gene. The CDR3 nucleotides read TGTGCCAGCAGTGGCATGGTTAGCGGGGGCTCCCAAGAGACCCAGTACTTC. This translates into CASSGMVSGGSQETQYF.

Many counts were recorded for this clonotype. One base away lies a much larger clone, so this may be a sequencing read error. The V call is TRBV3-1, the J call TRBJ2-3; D unclear. This CDR3 has 12 residues. From germline, CDR1 is LGHDT and CDR2 YNNKEL (reference sequence). Between the trimmed V and J ends, which lost 2 bases and 2 bases, there was a span of 2 bases. In DNA form, the CDR3 reads TGTGCCAGCAGCCAATTCACAGATACGCAGTATTTT. As protein: CASSQFTDTQYF.

The rearrangement joins TRBV4-3 to TRBJ2-2, with D possibly TRBD2 on 6 matching bases. Between the trimmed V and J ends, which lost 3 bases and 7 bases, there was a span of 9 bases. Germline CDR1 is LGHNA and CDR2 is YSLEER. The CDR3 extends over 13 amino acids. CDR3 DNA sequence: TGCGCCAGCAGCCATCCGGAGGGCGGGGAGCTGTTTTTT. It encodes CASSHPEGGELFF.

This clonotype was counted many times. The V gene is TRBV2, the J gene TRBJ2-1; D is unresolved. The CDR3 has 14 amino acids. The germline V and J ends were trimmed by 3 bases and 0 bases, with 6 bases remaining between them. From germline, CDR1 is SNHLY and CDR2 FYNNEI. The CDR3: CASSEASSYNEQFF. In nucleotides, the CDR3 is TGTGCCAGCAGTGAGGCTAGCTCCTACAATGAGCAGTTCTTC.

In its sample, this clonotype was seen many times. J is TRBJ2-3 and V is TRBV11-2; D is uncertain. The germline gives CDR1 SGHAT, CDR2 FQNNGV. This CDR3 comprises 16 residues. The V gene lost 5 bases and the J gene lost 3 bases, with 18 bases spanning the gap. The CDR3 coding sequence is TGTGCCAGCAGCACCCGAATCGGTGTGTGGACAGATACGCAGTATTTT. Translation gives CASSTRIGVWTDTQYF.

The table lists this clonotype with many counts. The chain is built from TRBV7-2 and TRBJ2-1, with 9 bases fitting TRBD1. J gave up 1 base and V 2 bases, and 3 bases lay outside the gene matches. CDR1 SGHTA and CDR2 FQGNSA come from the germline V gene. The CDR3 covers 16 residues. The CDR3 here is CASSLRGTGSYNEQFF. In DNA, the CDR3 is TGTGCCAGCAGCTTAAGAGGGACAGGGTCCTACAATGAGCAGTTCTTC.

This clonotype came up many times. This chain joins TRBV20-1 and TRBJ2-7, with D maybe TRBD1 (5 bases). The CDR3 has 13 residues. CDR1 and CDR2 from the germline V gene are DFQATT and SNEGSKA (reference sequence). Trimming took off 1 base at V and 0 bases at J, with 7 bases between the two ends. The CDR3 DNA is TGCAGTGCTAGAGCTGACAGCTCCTACGAGCAGTACTTC. Protein: CSARADSSYEQYF.